The T cell receptor beta chain described here comes from a study of T cells in Graves' hyperthyroidism and ophthalmopathy. Study-wide results and limits: The model identified upcoming ophthalmopathy a median around 6 months ahead of onset. Blood held most thyroid clonotypes expanded above 0.001 frequency.

There are a few counts of this clonotype. Its matching antigen is unknown. RNA transcripts gave rise to amplified TCR beta CDR3 regions. The HTBI primer set served for first-round RT-PCR of the TCR CDR3. TCRdb analysed the multiplex PCR reads with MiXCR anew, one entry per CDR3 protein. The sample shows 500,000 to 600,000 distinct CDR3 sequences, about 45% of them seen only once. The germline gives CDR1 SNHLY, CDR2 FYNNEI. The CDR3 runs 14 residues. V lost 3 bases and J 4 bases, leaving 12 bases between the germline ends. Uncontrolled infections, other autoimmune diseases, pregnancy or lactation led to exclusion of patients.

Material: peripheral blood or thyroid tissue (not recorded which). The source of this sequence is an adult woman with Graves' disease, either hyperthyroidism or ophthalmopathy (not recorded which). The chain has TRBV2 and TRBJ1-2; TRBD1 is a possible D gene (5 bases). The CDR3 DNA reads TGTGCCAGCAGTGATAGGGGAGAAGGCTATGGCTACACCTTC. Translating gives CASSDRGEGYGYTF. Filled out from reference TRBV2 and TRBJ1-2, the complete variable domain reads EPEVTQTPSHQVTQMGQEVILRCVPISNHLYFYWYRQILGQKVEFLVSFYNNEISEKSEIFDDQFSVERPDGSNFTLKIRSTKLEDSAMYFCASSDRGEGYGYTFGSGTRLTVV.